The rows below give T cell receptor beta chains drawn from one sample of a study of TIL therapy for anti-PD-1-resistant metastatic lung cancer. Profiling relied on immunoSEQ multiplex PCR, and the TCRdb table lists in-frame clones only, not all of them. The sample gives about 50,000 clones, approximately 70% of which show up once; 4.5% to 7% is in the top ten. The sample here was tumor tissue, taken at baseline. The receptors stem from a person aged 25 to 80 with non-small cell lung cancer. Each CDR3 is given with its conserved first and last residue. D genes are given only for firm matches. Size tells how often a clone was seen (once, few, many) or the class of an expanded clone, and some rows leave it out.

clone_size: -
d_call: TRBD1
v_call: TRBV13
j_call: TRBJ1-1
cdr3_nt: TGTGCCAGCAGCTTAGAGGGACAGGGTTTGCTGATGGGAGCTTTCTTT
cdr3_aa: CASSLEGQGLLMGAFF

clone_size: -
d_call: -
v_call: TRBV6-5
j_call: TRBJ1-1
cdr3_nt: TGTGCCAGCAGGCCTGACAAGGGCACTGAAGCTTTCTTT
cdr3_aa: CASRPDKGTEAFF

clone_size: medium-sized
d_call: -
v_call: TRBV5-1
j_call: TRBJ1-4
cdr3_nt: TGCGCCACCAGGAGCGGATCAACTAATGAAAAACTGTTTTTT
cdr3_aa: CATRSGSTNEKLFF

clone_size: -
d_call: TRBD1
v_call: TRBV7-8
j_call: TRBJ2-3
cdr3_nt: TGTGCCAGCAGCTTAGGGACAGGGGCAAGCACAGATACGCAGTATTTT
cdr3_aa: CASSLGTGASTDTQYF

clone_size: few
d_call: -
v_call: TRBV6-6
j_call: TRBJ2-7
cdr3_nt: TGTGCCAGCAGGGACACAGGGCAGGTCGACGAGCAGTACTTC
cdr3_aa: CASRDTGQVDEQYF

clone_size: once
d_call: TRBD2
v_call: TRBV9
j_call: TRBJ2-1
cdr3_nt: TGTGCCAGCAGCGTAGAAGGCCTCGGGGGGGCCTGGGATGAGCAGTTCTTC
cdr3_aa: CASSVEGLGGAWDEQFF

clone_size: -
d_call: -
v_call: TRBV5-1
j_call: TRBJ2-7
cdr3_nt: TGCGCCAGCAGCTTGGGGCAGGACTACGAGCAGTACTTC
cdr3_aa: CASSLGQDYEQYF

clone_size: -
d_call: -
v_call: TRBV2
j_call: TRBJ1-5
cdr3_nt: TGTGCCAGCAGTGAAATAACCCGACTGCACAATCAGCCCCAGCATTTT
cdr3_aa: CASSEITRLHNQPQHF

clone_size: -
d_call: -
v_call: TRBV29-1
j_call: TRBJ2-7
cdr3_nt: TGCAGCGTTGAGGGATCCGGCTCCTACGAGCAGTACTTC
cdr3_aa: CSVEGSGSYEQYF

clone_size: -
d_call: -
v_call: TRBV5-6
j_call: TRBJ1-1
cdr3_nt: TGTGCCAGCCAACGGACAGCGGGCGCTCAAGCTTTCTTT
cdr3_aa: CASQRTAGAQAFF

clone_size: -
d_call: -
v_call: TRBV5-4
j_call: TRBJ2-7
cdr3_nt: TGTGCCAGCAGCTTGGATCTGGACAGTATCTACGAGCAGTACTTC
cdr3_aa: CASSLDLDSIYEQYF

clone_size: few
d_call: TRBD1
v_call: TRBV4-1
j_call: TRBJ2-3
cdr3_nt: TGCGCCAGCAGACCCGACAGGGACCAAGCAGATACGCAGTATTTT
cdr3_aa: CASRPDRDQADTQYF

clone_size: -
d_call: -
v_call: TRBV19
j_call: TRBJ1-1
cdr3_nt: TGTGCCAGTCAGACCTCAGGGAACACTGAAGCTTTCTTT
cdr3_aa: CASQTSGNTEAFF

clone_size: few
d_call: TRBD1
v_call: TRBV6-5
j_call: TRBJ1-1
cdr3_nt: TGTGCCAGCAGTAGACAGGGAGCAGCTTTCTTT
cdr3_aa: CASSRQGAAFF

clone_size: -
d_call: TRBD2
v_call: TRBV6-5
j_call: TRBJ2-2
cdr3_nt: TGTGCCAGCAGGGGCGGGAGGGCCTGGACCGGGGAGCTGTTTTTT
cdr3_aa: CASRGGRAWTGELFF

clone_size: -
d_call: TRBD1
v_call: TRBV2
j_call: TRBJ2-7
cdr3_nt: TGTGCCAGCAGTATTGGACCCCCACAGGGGTCCTACGAGCAGTACTTC
cdr3_aa: CASSIGPPQGSYEQYF

clone_size: -
d_call: TRBD1
v_call: TRBV5-1
j_call: TRBJ1-1
cdr3_nt: TGCGCCAGCAGCTTAATGGAGGGGGCGGGTGAAGCTTTCTTT
cdr3_aa: CASSLMEGAGEAFF

clone_size: -
d_call: -
v_call: TRBV5-6
j_call: TRBJ2-4
cdr3_nt: TGTGCCAGCAGCCGGGAGGGACAGAGCCTAACCAAAAACATTCAGTACTTC
cdr3_aa: CASSREGQSLTKNIQYF

clone_size: -
d_call: TRBD1
v_call: TRBV27
j_call: TRBJ2-2
cdr3_nt: TGTGCCAGCAGTTTGACAGGGTATGACACCGGGGAGCTGTTTTTT
cdr3_aa: CASSLTGYDTGELFF

clone_size: -
d_call: TRBD1
v_call: TRBV6-1
j_call: TRBJ2-5
cdr3_nt: TGTGCCAGCAATTGGGACAGGGAGACCCAGTACTTC
cdr3_aa: CASNWDRETQYF

clone_size: few
d_call: TRBD1
v_call: TRBV7-9
j_call: TRBJ1-2
cdr3_nt: TGTGCCAGCAGTCGGCGACAGGGAATCTATGGCTACACCTTC
cdr3_aa: CASSRRQGIYGYTF

clone_size: -
d_call: -
v_call: TRBV7-2
j_call: TRBJ2-4
cdr3_nt: TGTGCCAGCAGCTGGTTAGCGGTGGGGGACATTCAGTACTTC
cdr3_aa: CASSWLAVGDIQYF

clone_size: -
d_call: -
v_call: TRBV28
j_call: TRBJ1-1
cdr3_nt: TGTGCCAGCATAACAAGCATGAACACTGAAGCTTTCTTT
cdr3_aa: CASITSMNTEAFF

clone_size: -
d_call: -
v_call: TRBV18
j_call: TRBJ2-5
cdr3_nt: TGTGCCAGCTCACCAAAAGGGGGAGAGACCCAGTACTTC
cdr3_aa: CASSPKGGETQYF

clone_size: -
d_call: -
v_call: TRBV11-3
j_call: TRBJ2-5
cdr3_nt: TGTGCCAGCAGCTTGGTGGGGGGGACCCAGTACTTC
cdr3_aa: CASSLVGGTQYF

clone_size: -
d_call: -
v_call: TRBV5-1
j_call: TRBJ2-7
cdr3_nt: TGCGCCAGCAGCTTGGGCCAGAGCACCTACGAGCAGTACTTC
cdr3_aa: CASSLGQSTYEQYF

clone_size: -
d_call: -
v_call: TRBV7-9
j_call: TRBJ2-1
cdr3_nt: TGTGCCAGCAACGGGTGGGATTACTCCTACAATGAGCAGTTCTTC
cdr3_aa: CASNGWDYSYNEQFF

clone_size: -
d_call: -
v_call: TRBV5-6
j_call: TRBJ1-1
cdr3_nt: TGTGCCAGCAGCTTGGTAGGTGGCCTTGAAGCTTTCTTT
cdr3_aa: CASSLVGGLEAFF

clone_size: -
d_call: -
v_call: TRBV29-1
j_call: TRBJ2-6
cdr3_nt: TGCAGCGTTGGGGCCAACGTCCTGACTTTC
cdr3_aa: CSVGANVLTF